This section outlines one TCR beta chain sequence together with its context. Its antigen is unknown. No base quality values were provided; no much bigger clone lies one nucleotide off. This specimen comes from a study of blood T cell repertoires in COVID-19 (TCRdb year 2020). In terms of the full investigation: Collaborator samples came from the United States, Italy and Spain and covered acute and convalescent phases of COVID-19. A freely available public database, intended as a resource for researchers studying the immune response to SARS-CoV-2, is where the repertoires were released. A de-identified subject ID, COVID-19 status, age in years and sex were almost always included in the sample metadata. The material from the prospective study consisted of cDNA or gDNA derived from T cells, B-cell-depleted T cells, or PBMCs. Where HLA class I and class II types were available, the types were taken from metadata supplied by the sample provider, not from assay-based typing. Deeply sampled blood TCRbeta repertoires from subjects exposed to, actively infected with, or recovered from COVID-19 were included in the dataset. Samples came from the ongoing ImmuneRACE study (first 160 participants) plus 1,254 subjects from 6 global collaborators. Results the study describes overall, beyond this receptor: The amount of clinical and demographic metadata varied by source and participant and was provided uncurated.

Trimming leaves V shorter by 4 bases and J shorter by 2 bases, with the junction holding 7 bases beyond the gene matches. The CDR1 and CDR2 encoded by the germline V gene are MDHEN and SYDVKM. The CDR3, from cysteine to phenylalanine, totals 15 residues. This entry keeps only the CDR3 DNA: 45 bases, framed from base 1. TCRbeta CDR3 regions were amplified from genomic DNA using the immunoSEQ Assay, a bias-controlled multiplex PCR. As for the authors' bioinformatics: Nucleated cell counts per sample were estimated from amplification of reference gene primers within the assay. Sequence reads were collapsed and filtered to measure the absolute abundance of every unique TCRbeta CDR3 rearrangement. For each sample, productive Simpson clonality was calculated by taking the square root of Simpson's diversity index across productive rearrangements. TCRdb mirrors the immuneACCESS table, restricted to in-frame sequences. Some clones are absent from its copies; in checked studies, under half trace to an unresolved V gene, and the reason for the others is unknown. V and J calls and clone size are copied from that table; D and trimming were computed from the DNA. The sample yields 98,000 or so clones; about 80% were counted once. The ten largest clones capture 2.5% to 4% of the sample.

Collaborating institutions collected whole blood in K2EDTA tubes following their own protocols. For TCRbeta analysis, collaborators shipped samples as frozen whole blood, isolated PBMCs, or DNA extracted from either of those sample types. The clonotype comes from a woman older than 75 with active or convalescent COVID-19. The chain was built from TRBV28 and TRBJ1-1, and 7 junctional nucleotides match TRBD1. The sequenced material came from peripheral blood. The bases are TGTGCCAGCAGTTCCCCGGGACAGATAAACACTGAAGCTTTCTTT. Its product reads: CASSSPGQINTEAFF.